This T cell receptor beta chain emerged from a study of lymphopenia after photon versus proton radiotherapy. Sequenced by immunoSEQ multiplex PCR; TCRdb stores in-frame clones only, minus some. The sample lists more than 45,000 clones, around 85% seen once, with 2.1% in the top ten. This CDR3 is 13 amino acids long. Trimming left V 2 bases short and J 4 bases short, with 5 bases between. Per germline, CDR1 MDHEN and CDR2 SYDVKM. The sequences come from peripheral blood, collected from a patient treated with proton-based radiotherapy. This TCR was sampled from a man in his 60s with pancreatic cancer. V is TRBV28 and J is TRBJ1-4; D call uncertain. Here the CDR3 DNA reads TGTGCCAGCAGTTTAGCCTATAATGAAAAACTGTTTTTT. Translating it yields CASSLAYNEKLFF.